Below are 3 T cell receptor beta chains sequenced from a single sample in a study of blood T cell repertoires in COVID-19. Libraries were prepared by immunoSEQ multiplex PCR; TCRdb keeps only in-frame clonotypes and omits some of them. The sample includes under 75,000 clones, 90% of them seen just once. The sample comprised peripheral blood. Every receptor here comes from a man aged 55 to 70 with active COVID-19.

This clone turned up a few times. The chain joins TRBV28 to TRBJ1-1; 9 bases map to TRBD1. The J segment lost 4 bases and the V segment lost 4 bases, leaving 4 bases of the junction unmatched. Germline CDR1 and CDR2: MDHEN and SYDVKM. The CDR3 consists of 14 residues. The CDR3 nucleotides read TGTGCCAGCAGTTCCGTGGGACAGGGCACTGAAGCTTTCTTT. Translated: CASSSVGQGTEAFF. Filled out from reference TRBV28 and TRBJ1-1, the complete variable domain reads DVKVTQSSRYLVKRTGEKVFLECVQDMDHENMFWYRQDPGLGLRLIYFSYDVKMKEKGDIPEGYSVSREKKERFSLILESASTNQTSMYLCASSSVGQGTEAFFGQGTRLTVV.

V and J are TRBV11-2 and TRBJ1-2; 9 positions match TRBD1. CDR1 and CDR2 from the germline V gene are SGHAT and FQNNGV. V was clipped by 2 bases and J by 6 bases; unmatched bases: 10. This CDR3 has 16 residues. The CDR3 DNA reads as TGTGCCAGCAGCTTACCGGGACAGGGCGATTTGCATGGCTACACCTTC. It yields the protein CASSLPGQGDLHGYTF.

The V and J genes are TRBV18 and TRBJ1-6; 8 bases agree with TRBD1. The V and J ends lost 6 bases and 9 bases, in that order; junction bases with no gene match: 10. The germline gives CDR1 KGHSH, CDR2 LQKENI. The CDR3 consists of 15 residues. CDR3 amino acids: CASSSGQGRGSPLHF. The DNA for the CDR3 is TGTGCCAGCTCTTCTGGACAGGGAAGGGGTTCACCCCTCCACTTT.